The entry below gives a single T cell receptor (beta chain) sequence along with its context. Its matching antigen is unknown. The study ran its PCR with 60 Vbeta and 13 Jbeta primers. The repertoire was sequenced with immunoSEQ multiplex PCR; TCRdb's copy has only in-frame clones and lacks some. This sample has over 100,000 clones, with approximately 78% found just once. This sample stems from a study of cytomegalovirus exposure and HLA in healthy donors. Germline V gene sequence: CDR1 SGHRS, CDR2 YFSETQ. CDR3 length: 14 amino acids. Trimming took 6 bases from V and 2 from J, leaving 14 bases between them. General study results and limits: Several of the most significant clusters were apparently associated with common viral pathogens in a later analysis.

This sequence joins TRBV5-1 and TRBJ2-5; weak D call: TRBD1 (6 bases). This TCR was sampled from a young woman in good health and CMV-seropositive. Sequencing was carried out using PBMCs. This CDR3 reads CASTHQGSQETQYF. Here the CDR3 DNA reads TGCGCCAGCACCCATCAGGGGTCACAAGAGACCCAGTACTTC.